The TCR beta chain described here comes from a study of cytomegalovirus exposure and HLA in healthy donors. Whole-study results and caveats: TRBV6-2, TRBV6-3 and some other V segments were unresolvable in 87-base-pair reads. Cytomegalovirus association was listed for under 200 TCR beta chains. An analysis was carried out at a later point. It showed that HLA-associated TCR beta chains were more clonally expanded than equally common non-associated chains. Reportedly, cytomegalovirus status was diagnosed with high sensitivity and specificity.

A word on this clone: As yet, its antigen is unknown.

With 1 base removed from V and 1 base from J, the gap between germline ends came to 4 bases. The germline gives CDR1 SEHNR, CDR2 FQNEAQ (reference sequence). This CDR3 spans 13 amino acids. A multiplex PCR was run with 60 Vbeta primers and 13 Jbeta primers. TCRdb's table, derived via immunoSEQ multiplex PCR, lists solely in-frame clones and lacks some. This sample has under 200,000 clones; just over 75% occur once, and the top ten carry roughly 2%. This receptor was obtained from a man aged 25 to 40 in good health and CMV-seronegative. J is TRBJ1-1 and V is TRBV7-9; D gene ambiguous. Sequenced input: PBMCs. CDR3 sequence: CASSLEQNTEAFF. CDR3 bases: TGTGCCAGCAGCTTAGAACAGAACACTGAAGCTTTCTTT.